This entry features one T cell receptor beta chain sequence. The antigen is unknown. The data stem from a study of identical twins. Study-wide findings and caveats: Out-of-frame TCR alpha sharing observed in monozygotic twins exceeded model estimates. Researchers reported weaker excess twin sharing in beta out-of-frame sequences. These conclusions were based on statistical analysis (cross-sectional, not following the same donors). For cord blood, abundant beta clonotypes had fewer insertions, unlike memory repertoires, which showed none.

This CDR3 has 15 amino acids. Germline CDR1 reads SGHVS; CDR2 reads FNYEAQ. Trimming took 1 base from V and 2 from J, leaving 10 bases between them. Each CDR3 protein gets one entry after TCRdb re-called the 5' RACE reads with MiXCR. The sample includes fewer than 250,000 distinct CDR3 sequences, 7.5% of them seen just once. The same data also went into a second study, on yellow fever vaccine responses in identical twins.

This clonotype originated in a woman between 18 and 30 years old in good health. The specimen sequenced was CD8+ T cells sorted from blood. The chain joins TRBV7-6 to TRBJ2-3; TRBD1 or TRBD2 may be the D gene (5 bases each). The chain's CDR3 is CASSLVMGDTDTQYF. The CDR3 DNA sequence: TGTGCCAGCAGCTTAGTAATGGGGGACACAGATACGCAGTATTTT. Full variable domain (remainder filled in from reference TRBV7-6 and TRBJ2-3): GAGVSQSPRYKVTKRGQDVALRCDPISGHVSLYWYRQALGQGPEFLTYFNYEAQQDKSGLPNDRFSAERPEGSISTLTIQRTEQRDSAMYRCASSLVMGDTDTQYFGPGTRLTVL.